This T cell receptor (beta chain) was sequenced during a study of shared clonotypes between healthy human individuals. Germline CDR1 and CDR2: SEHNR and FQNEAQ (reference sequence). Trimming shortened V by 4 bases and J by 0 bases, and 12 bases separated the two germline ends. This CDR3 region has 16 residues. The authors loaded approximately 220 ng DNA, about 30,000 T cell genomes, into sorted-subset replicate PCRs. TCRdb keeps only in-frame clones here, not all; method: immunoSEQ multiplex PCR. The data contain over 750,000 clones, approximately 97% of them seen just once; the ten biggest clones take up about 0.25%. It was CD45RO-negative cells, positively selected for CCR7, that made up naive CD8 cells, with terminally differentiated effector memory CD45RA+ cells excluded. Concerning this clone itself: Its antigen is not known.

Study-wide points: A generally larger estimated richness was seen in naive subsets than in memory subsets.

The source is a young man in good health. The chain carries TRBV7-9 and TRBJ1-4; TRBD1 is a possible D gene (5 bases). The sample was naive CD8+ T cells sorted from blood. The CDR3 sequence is CASSSGTFTTNEKLFF. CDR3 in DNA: TGTGCCAGCAGCTCGGGGACCTTTACAACTAATGAAAAACTGTTTTTT.